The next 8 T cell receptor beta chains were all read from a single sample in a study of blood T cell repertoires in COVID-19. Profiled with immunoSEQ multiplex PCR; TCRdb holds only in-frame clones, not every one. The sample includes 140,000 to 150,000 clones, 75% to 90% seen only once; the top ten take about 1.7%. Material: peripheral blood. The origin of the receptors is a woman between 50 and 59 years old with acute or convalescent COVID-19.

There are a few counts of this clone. The CDR3 sequence: CASSLGQALRPQHF. CDR3 DNA: TGTGCCAGCAGCTTAGGACAGGCCTTAAGGCCCCAGCATTTT. The chain couples TRBV5-6 to TRBJ1-5, with 7 bases identical to TRBD1. The CDR3 totals 14 residues. The junction had 8 bases not matched to a gene; V was cut back by 2 bases and J by 9 bases. Germline V CDR1 and CDR2: SGHDT, YYEEEE.

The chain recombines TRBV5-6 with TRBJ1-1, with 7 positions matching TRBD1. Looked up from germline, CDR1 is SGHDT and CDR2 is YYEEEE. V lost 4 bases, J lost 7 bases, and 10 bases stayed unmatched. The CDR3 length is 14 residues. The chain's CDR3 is CASSATGFYVEAFF. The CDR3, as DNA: TGTGCCAGCAGCGCGACAGGGTTCTACGTTGAAGCTTTCTTT.

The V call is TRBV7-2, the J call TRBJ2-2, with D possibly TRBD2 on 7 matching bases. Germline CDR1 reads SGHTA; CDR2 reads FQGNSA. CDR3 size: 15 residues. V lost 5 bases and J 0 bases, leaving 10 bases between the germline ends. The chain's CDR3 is CASSPGGPNTGELFF. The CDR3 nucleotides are TGTGCCAGCAGCCCCGGGGGGCCGAACACCGGGGAGCTGTTTTTT.

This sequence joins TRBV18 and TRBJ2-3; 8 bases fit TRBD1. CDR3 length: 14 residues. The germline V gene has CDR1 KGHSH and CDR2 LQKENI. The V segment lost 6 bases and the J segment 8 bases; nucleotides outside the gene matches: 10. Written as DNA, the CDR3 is TGTGCCAGCTCGGCCGACAGGGGAATGGGTACGCAGTATTTT. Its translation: CASSADRGMGTQYF.

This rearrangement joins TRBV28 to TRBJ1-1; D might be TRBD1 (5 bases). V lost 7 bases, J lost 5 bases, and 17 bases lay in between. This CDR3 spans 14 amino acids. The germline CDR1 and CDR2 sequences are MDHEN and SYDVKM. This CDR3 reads CASIIGREGTEAFF. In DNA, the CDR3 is TGTGCCAGCATTATTGGACGGGAGGGGACTGAAGCTTTCTTT.

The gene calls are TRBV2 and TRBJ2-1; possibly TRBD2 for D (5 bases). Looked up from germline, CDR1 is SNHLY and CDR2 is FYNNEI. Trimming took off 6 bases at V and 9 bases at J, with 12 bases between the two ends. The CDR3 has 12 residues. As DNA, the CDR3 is TGTGCCAGCAGGTCGGACTTGAGTGAGCAGTTCTTC. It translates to CASRSDLSEQFF. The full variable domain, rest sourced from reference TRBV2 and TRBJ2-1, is EPEVTQTPSHQVTQMGQEVILRCVPISNHLYFYWYRQILGQKVEFLVSFYNNEISEKSEIFDDQFSVERPDGSNFTLKIRSTKLEDSAMYFCASRSDLSEQFFGPGTRLTVL.

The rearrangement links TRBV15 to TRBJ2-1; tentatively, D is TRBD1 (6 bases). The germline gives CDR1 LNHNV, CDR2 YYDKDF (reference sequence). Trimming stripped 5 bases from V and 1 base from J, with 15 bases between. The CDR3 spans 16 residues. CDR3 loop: CATSGNRVFSYNEQFF. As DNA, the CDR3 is TGTGCCACCAGCGGAAACAGGGTTTTTTCCTACAATGAGCAGTTCTTC. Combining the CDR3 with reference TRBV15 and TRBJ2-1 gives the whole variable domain DAMVIQNPRYQVTQFGKPVTLSCSQTLNHNVMYWYQQKSSQAPKLLFHYYDKDFNNEADTPDNFQSRRPNTSFCFLDIRSPGLGDTAMYLCATSGNRVFSYNEQFFGPGTRLTVL.

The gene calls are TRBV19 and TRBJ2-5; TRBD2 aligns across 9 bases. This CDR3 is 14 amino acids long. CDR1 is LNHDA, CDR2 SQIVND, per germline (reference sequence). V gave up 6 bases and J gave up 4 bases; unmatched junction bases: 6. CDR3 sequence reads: CASRASGIRETQYF. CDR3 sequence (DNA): TGTGCCAGTAGAGCTAGCGGGATTCGAGAGACCCAGTACTTC.